This note documents a single T cell receptor beta chain sequence. What this receptor recognizes is not known. Base qualities are not at hand, and no much larger clone is one base apart. Library generation was performed with 5' RACE. Sequenced using an Illumina HiSeq 2500. A second PCR of roughly 7 to 12 cycles was run with a J-beta primer mix and a sample-barcoded 5' primer. Each TCR beta cDNA molecule received a unique molecular identifier from a template-switch 5' adaptor carrying 12 random nucleotides. Each sample yielded at least 2.5 million CDR3-containing paired-end reads. First-strand cDNA was synthesized from all RNA with the Mint cDNA synthesis kit, primed by a TRBC-specific oligonucleotide. After uracil-DNA glycosylase treatment, a first 18-cycle PCR used universal primers M1SS and BC2_uni_R on all cDNA. Turning to the authors' computational methods: Each sample was normalized by randomly selecting 1 million high-quality reads, each carrying a distinct molecular identifier. Instead of being binned into consensus sequences, reads with shared molecular identifiers were discarded. MiTCR, with a Q25 quality threshold and the strictest error-elimination algorithm, was used for CDR3 identification, clonotype clustering and error correction. Lower-bound total TCR beta diversity was estimated with a nonparametric unseen species model using Euler transformation. The public reads were quality trimmed at Q25 with fastp and then assembled into clones with MiXCR by TCRdb, keeping productive beta chains. Records with the same CDR3 protein are collapsed into one entry carrying the most frequent genes and DNA. What appears here as the V and J calls and clone size reflects TCRdb's work, not the paper's. A total of hundreds of thousands of distinct CDR3 sequences appear in this sample, around half of them only once. Of the sample, roughly 40% falls within the top ten clones.

Donors were under 40 systemically healthy Caucasian individuals from Russia aged roughly 6 to 95 years. Each donor gave about 11 milliliters of peripheral blood, drawn into EDTA-treated Vacutainer tubes. Ficoll-Paque density-gradient centrifugation was used to isolate PBMCs, with at least 6.5 million obtained per sample. Trizol reagent was used to extract total RNA from the PBMCs, yielding at least 5.5 micrograms per sample. The percentages of naive CD45RAhigh/CD27high T cells were determined by flow cytometry on a PBMC aliquot from every donor. This sample is drawn from a study of blood T cells in healthy people across ages (dated by TCRdb to the mid-2010s). Regarding the complete study: In model experiments, template switching captured about one uniquely barcoded TCR beta cDNA molecule for every two T cells. Age-related changes in TCR beta repertoire diversity were measured in the study by deep sequencing normalized with unique cDNA molecular identifiers. The donors were divided into four age groups: young (average around 16 years), middle-aged (approximately 39), aged (around 67) and long-lived (82). Donors of different ages were randomly distributed across sequencing lanes to avoid experimental bias. Using the same blood draw, the study looked at two additional independent replicas of 1 million unique cDNA reads for two donors, one aged 18 to 30 and the other aged 80 or older.

Study-wide conclusions, independent of this receptor: Because the CMV infection status of the donors was unknown, age-related changes in expanded clonotypes may potentially have been confounded. Observed TCR beta diversity per million T cells fell roughly linearly with age, and a significant reduction was already apparent by age about 38. A strong correlation was found between observed TCR beta diversity and the percentage of naive T cells measured by flow cytometry. Compared with the aged group, the long-lived group had more naive CD4+ T cells, fewer expanded clones and increased TCR diversity, suggesting age selection. Bulk unsorted PBMC profiling prevented conclusive comparison of naive and antigen-experienced compartments. Estimates of total diversity based on one million sequenced T cells were considered lower bounds and underestimates.

CDR1 MNHNY and CDR2 SVGAGI are derived from the germline V gene (reference sequence). From cysteine to phenylalanine, the CDR3 is 14 amino acids long. This entry keeps only the CDR3 DNA: 42 bases, framed from base 1. V is reduced by 5 bases and J by 4 bases, leaving a spacing of 12 bases between them. The rearranged segments are TRBV6-6 and TRBJ2-1; the D gene is perhaps TRBD2, on 6 matching bases. Material: blood. The receptor was isolated from a man older than 75 in good health. The bases are TGTGCCAGCAGTCGACCGGGGACTTACAATGAGCAGTTCTTC. It translates to CASSRPGTYNEQFF.